A selection of T cell receptor beta chains follows, all from one sample in a study of blood T cell repertoires in COVID-19. Profiling relied on immunoSEQ multiplex PCR, and the TCRdb table lists in-frame clones only, not all of them. The table records some 200,000 clones, 84% of them present only once. Material: peripheral blood. These TCRs come from a woman in her sixties or seventies who had recovered from COVID-19. The CDR3 runs from the conserved cysteine through the conserved F or W. The D gene is left open where the match is weak. The size entry is marked missing in some rows and otherwise reads once, few, many or a size class.

>TRBV7-9|NA|TRBJ2-2|NA
CASSSASANTGELFF
TGTGCCAGCAGCTCCGCTAGCGCGAACACCGGGGAGCTGTTTTTT
>TRBV4-2|TRBD2|TRBJ2-7|once
CASSQGRDYLYEQYF
TGTGCCAGCAGCCAAGGCCGGGACTACCTCTACGAGCAGTACTTC
>TRBV7-3|NA|TRBJ1-6|NA
CASSRHDSTTGSSYNSPLHF
TGTGCCAGCAGCCGACACGATAGTACGACAGGTAGCTCCTATAATTCACCCCTCCACTTT
>TRBV12-5|NA|TRBJ2-7|NA
CASVPRGAGEGYEQYF
TGTGCTAGTGTTCCCAGAGGGGCAGGGGAAGGCTACGAGCAGTACTTC
>TRBV28|TRBD1|TRBJ1-1|NA
CASSLDRGPVNTEAFF
TGTGCCAGCAGTTTAGACAGGGGGCCAGTGAACACTGAAGCTTTCTTT
>TRBV11-2|NA|TRBJ1-4|NA
CASSFGQTPEDEKLFF
TGTGCCAGCAGCTTTGGCCAGACCCCCGAGGATGAAAAACTGTTTTTT
>TRBV10-1|TRBD1|TRBJ1-1|NA
CASSDTRTGGTEAFF
TGCGCCAGCAGTGATACTAGGACAGGGGGCACTGAAGCTTTCTTT
>TRBV5-4|NA|TRBJ1-2|NA
CASSSGGANYGYTF
TGTGCCAGCAGTTCGGGGGGCGCTAACTATGGCTACACCTTC
>TRBV5-8|TRBD1|TRBJ2-2|NA
CASSLTGTGSGELFF
TGTGCCAGCAGCTTAACCGGGACAGGGTCCGGGGAGCTGTTTTTT
>TRBV2|NA|TRBJ1-3|NA
CASAGSTSGNTIYF
TGTGCCAGCGCCGGGAGCACCTCTGGAAACACCATATATTTT
>TRBV18|NA|TRBJ1-3|NA
CASSVKPGDGNTIYF
TGTGCCAGCTCAGTGAAACCGGGGGACGGAAACACCATATATTTT
>TRBV19|NA|TRBJ1-1|NA
CASWDTLGTEAFF
TGTGCCTCTTGGGACACCCTGGGGACTGAAGCTTTCTTT
>TRBV6-2/TRBV6-3|NA|TRBJ2-6|once
CASSYARPTTNSGANVLTF
TGTGCCAGCAGTTACGCGCGGCCCACCACCAACTCTGGGGCCAACGTCCTGACTTTC
>TRBV7-2|TRBD2|TRBJ2-3|NA
CASSWTSGYTDTQYF
TGTGCCAGCAGCTGGACTAGCGGATACACAGATACGCAGTATTTT
>TRBV10-3|TRBD1|TRBJ1-2|NA
CAISEIRQGLHGYTF
TGTGCCATCAGTGAGATCCGACAGGGCCTACATGGCTACACCTTC
>TRBV21-1|NA|TRBJ1-4|NA
CASSKGRATNEKLFF
TGTGCCAGCAGCAAAGGCCGAGCAACTAATGAAAAACTGTTTTTT
>TRBV21-1|NA|TRBJ2-2|NA
CASSKERGLDGELFF
TGTGCCAGCAGCAAAGAAAGGGGGCTTGACGGGGAGCTGTTTTTT
>TRBV6-1|NA|TRBJ2-2|NA
CASSDPRDGTGELFF
TGTGCCAGCAGTGATCCCAGGGATGGCACCGGGGAGCTGTTTTTT
>TRBV9|NA|TRBJ1-1|once
CASSVGDTEAFF
TGTGCCAGCAGCGTAGGAGACACTGAAGCTTTCTTT
>TRBV7-2|NA|TRBJ2-7|NA
CASSLRSSVAWDISYEQYF
TGTGCCAGCAGCTTACGAAGTTCGGTTGCCTGGGACATCTCCTACGAGCAGTACTTC
>TRBV7-8|NA|TRBJ1-6|few
CASSQKVGQLNSPLHF
TGTGCCAGCAGCCAAAAGGTGGGGCAGCTTAATTCACCCCTCCACTTT
>TRBV9|TRBD2|TRBJ2-5|NA
CASSWASGGERETQYF
TGTGCCAGCAGCTGGGCTAGCGGGGGAGAACGGGAGACCCAGTACTTC
>TRBV3-1/TRBV3-2|NA|TRBJ2-7|NA
CASSHFYEQYF
TGTGCCAGCAGCCACTTCTACGAGCAGTACTTC
>TRBV7-3|NA|TRBJ1-1|NA
CASSPNPTSLEGAFF
TGTGCCAGCAGCCCCAACCCCACCTCGCTAGAGGGAGCTTTCTTT
>TRBV18|NA|TRBJ2-3|once
CASSPPGGATDTQYF
TGTGCCAGCTCACCACCTGGGGGCGCCACAGATACGCAGTATTTT
>TRBV30|TRBD2|TRBJ2-3|NA
CAWSVSGGAGTDTQYF
TGTGCCTGGAGTGTCAGCGGGGGTGCTGGCACAGATACGCAGTATTTT
>TRBV13|NA|TRBJ1-4|NA
CASSLGPEKLFF
TGTGCCAGCAGCTTGGGGCCAGAAAAACTGTTTTTT
>TRBV5-6|TRBD2|TRBJ2-3|NA
CASSLGSGGPTDTQYF
TGTGCCAGCAGCTTGGGAAGCGGGGGGCCCACAGATACGCAGTATTTT
>TRBV5-1|NA|TRBJ1-1|NA
CASSLNRYLSTEAFF
TGCGCCAGCAGCTTGAACAGATACTTGAGCACTGAAGCTTTCTTT